This T cell receptor beta chain is from a study of T-cell reconstitution after alpha-beta-depleted transplantation in children. Preparation of the TCRbeta library was carried out with unique molecular identifiers. TCRdb reanalysed the PCR reads using MiXCR and keeps one entry per CDR3 protein. Counted here are some 350,000 distinct CDR3 sequences, about a tenth occurring once; the ten biggest clones make up less than 2.5%. V was pared by 0 bases and J by 5 bases, with 7 bases between. Per germline, CDR1 SEHNR and CDR2 FQNEAQ (reference sequence). CDR3 length: 13 amino acids. Sequencing used PBMCs from the stem cell graft donor, obtained from the stem cell graft. The chain recombines TRBV7-9 with TRBJ2-5; D is unclear. The sequence came from a human donor who donated a stem cell graft to a child with acute lymphoblastic leukemia. CDR3 amino acids: CASSLAPLETQYF. CDR3 in DNA: TGTGCCAGCAGCTTAGCGCCGCTGGAGACCCAGTACTTC.